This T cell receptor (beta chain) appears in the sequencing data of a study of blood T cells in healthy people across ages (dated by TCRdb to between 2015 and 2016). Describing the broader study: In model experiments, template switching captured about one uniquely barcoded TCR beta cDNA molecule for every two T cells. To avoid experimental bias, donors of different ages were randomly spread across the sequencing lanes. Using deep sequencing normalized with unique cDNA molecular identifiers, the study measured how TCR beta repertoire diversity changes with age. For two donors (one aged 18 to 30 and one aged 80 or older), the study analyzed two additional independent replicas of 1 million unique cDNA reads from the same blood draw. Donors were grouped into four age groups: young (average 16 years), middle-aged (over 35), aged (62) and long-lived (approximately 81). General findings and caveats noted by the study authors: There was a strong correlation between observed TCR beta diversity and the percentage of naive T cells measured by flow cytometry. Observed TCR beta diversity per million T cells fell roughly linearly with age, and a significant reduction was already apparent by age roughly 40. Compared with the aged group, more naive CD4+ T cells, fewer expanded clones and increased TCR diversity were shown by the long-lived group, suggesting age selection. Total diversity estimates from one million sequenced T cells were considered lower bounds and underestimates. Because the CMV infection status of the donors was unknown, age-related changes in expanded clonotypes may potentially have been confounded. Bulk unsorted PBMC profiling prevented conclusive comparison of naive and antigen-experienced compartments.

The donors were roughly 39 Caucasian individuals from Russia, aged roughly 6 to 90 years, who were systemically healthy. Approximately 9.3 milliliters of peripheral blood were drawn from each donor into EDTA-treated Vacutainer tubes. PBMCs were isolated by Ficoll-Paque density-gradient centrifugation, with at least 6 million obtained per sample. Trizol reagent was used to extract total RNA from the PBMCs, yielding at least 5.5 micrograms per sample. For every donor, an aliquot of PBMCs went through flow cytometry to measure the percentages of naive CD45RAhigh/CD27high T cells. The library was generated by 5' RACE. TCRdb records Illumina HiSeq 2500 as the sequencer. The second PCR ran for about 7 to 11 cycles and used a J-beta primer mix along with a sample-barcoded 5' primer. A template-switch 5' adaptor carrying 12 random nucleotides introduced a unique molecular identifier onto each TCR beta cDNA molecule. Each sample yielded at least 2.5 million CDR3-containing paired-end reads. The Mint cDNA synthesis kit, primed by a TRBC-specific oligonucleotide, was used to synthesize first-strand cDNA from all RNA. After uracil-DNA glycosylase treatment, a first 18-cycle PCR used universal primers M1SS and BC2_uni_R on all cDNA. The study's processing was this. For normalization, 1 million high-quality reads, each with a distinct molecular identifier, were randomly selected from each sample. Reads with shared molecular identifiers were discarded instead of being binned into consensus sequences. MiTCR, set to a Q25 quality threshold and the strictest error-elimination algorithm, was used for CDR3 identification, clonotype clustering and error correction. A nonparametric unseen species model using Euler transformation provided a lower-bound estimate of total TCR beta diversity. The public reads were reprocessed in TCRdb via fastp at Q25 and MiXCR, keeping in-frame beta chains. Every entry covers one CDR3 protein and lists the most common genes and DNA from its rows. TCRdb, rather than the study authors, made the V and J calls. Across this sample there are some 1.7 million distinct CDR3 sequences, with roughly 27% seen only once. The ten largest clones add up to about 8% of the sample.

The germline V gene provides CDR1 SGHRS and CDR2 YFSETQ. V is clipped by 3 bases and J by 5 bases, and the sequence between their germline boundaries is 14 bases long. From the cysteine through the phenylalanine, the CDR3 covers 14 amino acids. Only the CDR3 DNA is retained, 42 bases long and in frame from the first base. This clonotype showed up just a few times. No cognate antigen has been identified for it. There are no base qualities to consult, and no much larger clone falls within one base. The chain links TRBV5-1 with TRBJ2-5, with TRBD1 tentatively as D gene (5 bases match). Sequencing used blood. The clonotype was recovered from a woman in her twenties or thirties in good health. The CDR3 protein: CASSWARVGETQYF. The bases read TGCGCCAGCAGCTGGGCCAGGGTTGGCGAGACCCAGTACTTC.